These 3 T cell receptor beta chains were sequenced from one sample in a study of T-cell memory formation after mild COVID-19. MiXCR was run by TCRdb on the 5' RACE reads, yielding one entry per CDR3 protein. The data show roughly 340,000 distinct CDR3 sequences, more than 15% seen once. The sequenced sample consisted of PBMCs or a T cell subset sorted from them (not recorded which). The origin of the receptors is a man aged 18 to 29 who had mild COVID-19 (a few samples of this study predate the infection). Cell type and time point are not known.

This clonotype has a count of ten or more. The chain is built from TRBV30 and TRBJ2-3; D gene ambiguous. V gave up 3 bases and J gave up 3 bases, with 4 bases separating them. From germline, CDR1 is GTSNPN and CDR2 SVGIG (reference sequence). CDR3 size: 11 residues. For the CDR3, the DNA is TGTGCCTGGAGCCGGACAGATACGCAGTATTTT. This translates into CAWSRTDTQYF.

V usage is TRBV28 and J usage is TRBJ2-7; D unclear. Deletions cut 5 bases from V and 0 bases from J, with 8 bases between. CDR1 is MDHEN and CDR2 is SYDVKM in the germline V gene. The CDR3 runs 13 residues. CDR3 amino acids: CASSAVSSYEQYV. In DNA form, the CDR3 reads TGTGCCAGCAGTGCTGTTAGCTCCTACGAGCAGTACGTC.

The V gene is TRBV6-1, the J gene TRBJ1-2; D unresolved. V lost 4 bases and J lost 4, with 10 bases in between. Germline CDR1 MNHNS, CDR2 SASEGT. CDR3 size: 13 residues. CDR3 sequence reads: CASSAGLAYGYTF. The CDR3, as DNA: TGTGCCAGCAGTGCCGGGTTGGCCTATGGCTACACCTTC.